This T cell receptor (beta chain) was identified during a study of post-analysis software for immune sequencing data. Study context: The disease courses spanned relapsing-remitting, secondary progressive and progressive-relapsing forms of multiple sclerosis.

General study findings and limits: The study found TRBV5-6, TRBV5-1 and TRBV20-1 among a few TRBV segments more frequent in patients than controls. The study found significantly lower normalized Chao1 diversity in multiple sclerosis patients than in controls. Samples sharing a preparation batch grouped tightly together when assessed by F measure.

The TCR beta cDNA libraries carried unique molecular identifiers. Each sample of about 0.95 to 11 million input T cells yielded about 500,000 cDNA molecules, so each molecule approximated one T cell. From the PCR reads, TCRdb called clonotypes with MiXCR, one entry per CDR3 protein. The sample holds hundreds of thousands of distinct CDR3 sequences, roughly 27% seen once. This clonotype was seen a handful of times. The antigen remains undetermined. Germline CDR1 reads SGHTA; CDR2 reads FQGNSA. Trimming cost V 5 bases and J 0 bases, with 17 bases left between them. The CDR3 contains 18 residues. This rearrangement joins TRBV7-2 to TRBJ2-6, with D hard to call. The sequenced sample was blood. The origin of this receptor is a girl between 10 and 17 years old with multiple sclerosis. The CDR3 region is CASSREVAISSGANVLTF. The CDR3 nucleotides are TGTGCCAGCAGCAGGGAAGTAGCTATAAGCTCTGGGGCCAACGTCCTGACTTTC.